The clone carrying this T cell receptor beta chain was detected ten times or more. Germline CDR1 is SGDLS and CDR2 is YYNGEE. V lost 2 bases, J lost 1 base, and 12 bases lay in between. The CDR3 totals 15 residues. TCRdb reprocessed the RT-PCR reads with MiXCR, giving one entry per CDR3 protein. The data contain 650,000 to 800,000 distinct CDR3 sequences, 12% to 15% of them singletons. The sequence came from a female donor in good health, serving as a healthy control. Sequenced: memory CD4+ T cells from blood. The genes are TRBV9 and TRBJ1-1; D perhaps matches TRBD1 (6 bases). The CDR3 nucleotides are TGTGCCAGCAGCGTTTTGGACAGCACGAACACTGAAGCTTTCTTT. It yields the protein CASSVLDSTNTEAFF.